The 13 T cell receptor beta chains given below trace back to one sample, sequenced in a study of blood T cells in healthy people across ages (dated by TCRdb to about 2015). The protocol used for the library was 5' RACE. Sequencing took place on an Illumina HiSeq 2500. A second PCR of roughly 6 to 12 cycles was performed with a sample-barcoded 5' primer and a J-beta primer mix. The raw public data were reprocessed by TCRdb itself: fastp quality trimming at Q25, MiXCR clonotype calling, in-frame beta chains only. Every distinct CDR3 protein forms one entry, paired with its most common genes and DNA. The sample table records approximately 700,000 distinct CDR3 sequences; about a third of these occur just once. In total, the top ten clones hold about 16% of the sample. Source material: blood. Receptor source: a woman aged 80 or over in good health. Donor details come from another sample of the same person, matched by shared clones.

This clonotype was picked up many times. V usage is TRBV5-5 and J usage is TRBJ2-7, with 7 bases fitting TRBD1. CDR1 is SGHKS, CDR2 YYEKEE, per germline (reference sequence). CDR3 size: 14 residues. J lost 6 bases, V lost 2 bases, and 8 bases had no gene match. The CDR3 region is CASSFWTGGSEQYF. Here the CDR3 DNA reads TGTGCCAGCAGCTTTTGGACAGGTGGGTCCGAGCAGTACTTC.

This clonotype showed up just a few times. This chain joins TRBV24-1 and TRBJ2-1; possibly TRBD2 for D (6 bases). In germline, CDR1 is KGHDR, CDR2 SFDVKD. CDR3 length: 13 residues. V was shortened by 4 bases and J by 6 bases, with 9 bases between the two germline ends. The CDR3 here is CATSEAGFNEQFF. The CDR3 nucleotides read TGTGCCACCAGTGAGGCGGGGTTCAATGAGCAGTTCTTC.

The table lists this clonotype with a few counts. The chain combines TRBV3-1 with TRBJ2-3; D possibly corresponds to TRBD2 (7 bases). Trimming stripped 7 bases from V and 7 bases from J, with 21 bases between. CDR3 length: 15 amino acids. Germline CDR1 reads LGHDT; CDR2 reads YNNKEL (reference sequence). CDR3 protein: CASTRGGGARHTQYF. The CDR3 coding sequence is TGTGCCAGCACCCGCGGTGGGGGGGCCAGACATACGCAGTATTTT.

This clonotype has only a few counts. V is TRBV15 and J is TRBJ1-1, with D uncertain. The V gene's germline CDR1 is LNHNV and CDR2 YYDKDF (reference sequence). The V gene lost 5 bases and the J gene lost 5 bases, with 18 bases spanning the gap. This CDR3 has 15 residues. CDR3 in DNA: TGTGCCACCAGCTGGCGCGAGGTACTTAGGACTGAAGCTTTCTTT. It codes for CATSWREVLRTEAFF.

This clonotype was seen at least ten times. The chain links TRBV7-2 to TRBJ2-7; D gene unclear. Between the trimmed V and J ends, which lost 5 bases and 2 bases, there was a span of 13 bases. The CDR3 totals 14 residues. The V gene's germline CDR1 is SGHTA and CDR2 FQGNSA. CDR3 protein: CASSTLTGPYEQYF. DNA of the CDR3: TGTGCCAGCAGCACACTGACTGGTCCCTACGAGCAGTACTTC.

This clonotype was recorded at least ten times. The rearrangement links TRBV5-1 to TRBJ1-4; possible D gene TRBD1, 6 bases. CDR1 is SGHRS and CDR2 is YFSETQ in the germline V gene. The ends were cut back, 4 bases at V and 3 bases at J, with 10 bases in the middle. This CDR3 is built from 14 residues. In DNA, the CDR3 is TGCGCCAGCAGCCTCAGGGGAGCTAATGAAAAACTGTTTTTT. As protein: CASSLRGANEKLFF. The full variable domain, completed using reference TRBV5-1 and TRBJ1-4, is KAGVTQTPRYLIKTRGQQVTLSCSPISGHRSVSWYQQTPGQGLQFLFEYFSETQRNKGNFPGRFSGRQFSNSRSEMNVSTLELGDSALYLCASSLRGANEKLFFGSGTQLSVL.

This clonotype was recorded many times. The CDR3 reads CASSADRGRKETQYF. Written as DNA, the CDR3 is TGTGCCAGCAGTGCGGACAGGGGGCGCAAAGAGACCCAGTACTTC. This chain connects TRBV28 to TRBJ2-5, with TRBD1 identical over 11 bases. The CDR3 spans 15 residues. In germline, CDR1 is MDHEN, CDR2 SYDVKM. With V trimmed by 5 bases and J by 3 bases, 5 bases remained unmatched.

The CDR3 DNA follows: TGTGCCAGCAGTTTACTGCCAGTGCATCAGCCCCAGCATTTT. It specifies CASSLLPVHQPQHF. This chain joins TRBV28 and TRBJ1-5; D is ambiguous. The CDR3 consists of 14 residues. Germline lookup yields CDR1 MDHEN and CDR2 SYDVKM. V gave up 2 bases and J gave up 5 bases, with 10 bases separating them.

Comment on this clonotype: A much bigger clone sits one base away, suggesting this may be a read error. The J gene is TRBJ2-3, the V gene TRBV6-1; D gene unclear. CDR3 length: 11 residues. From germline, CDR1 is MNHNS and CDR2 SASEGT. This chain's CDR3 is CVSPVTDTQYF. In nucleotides, the CDR3 is TGTGTCAGCCCGGTCACAGATACGCAGTATTTT.

This clonotype was counted ten times or more. The genes are TRBV7-2 and TRBJ2-1; possible D gene TRBD2, 5 bases. Trimming took off 5 bases at V and 0 bases at J, with 20 bases between the two ends. The CDR3 length is 18 residues. CDR1 and CDR2 (germline): SGHTA, FQGNSA. The CDR3 spells CASSTEGRSFSSYNEQFF. CDR3 nucleotide sequence: TGTGCCAGCAGCACCGAAGGGAGAAGTTTTAGCTCCTACAATGAGCAGTTCTTC. The complete variable domain, with remaining parts taken from reference TRBV7-2 and TRBJ2-1, reads GAGVSQSPSNKVTEKGKDVELRCDPISGHTALYWYRQSLGQGLEFLIYFQGNSAPDKSGLPSDRFSAERTGGSVSTLTIQRTQQEDSAVYLCASSTEGRSFSSYNEQFFGPGTRLTVL.

There are many counts of this clonotype. A much larger clonotype is one base distant, so this may be a read error. The CDR3 nucleotides read TGTGCCAGCAGCGTAGCAATAGGGGGTTGGGATGAGCAGTACTTC. Its translation is CASSVAIGGWDEQYF. This chain links TRBV9 with TRBJ2-5; a possible D gene is TRBD1 (6 bases). Germline V gene lookup returns CDR1 SGDLS and CDR2 YYNGEE. Trimming took off 0 bases at V and 11 bases at J, with 20 bases between the two ends. This CDR3 has 15 residues.

Only a few counts were recorded for this clonotype. The chain carries TRBV2 and TRBJ2-7, with a possible D match to TRBD1 (5 bases). There are 13 residues in the CDR3. Germline V gives CDR1 SNHLY, CDR2 FYNNEI. Deletions cut 6 bases from V and 3 bases from J, with 12 bases between. CDR3 DNA sequence: TGTGCCAGCAGCGCAGGGTCCGGCTACGAGCAGTACTTC. Its protein is CASSAGSGYEQYF.

This clonotype appeared many times. The chain combines TRBV2 with TRBJ2-7, with 8 bases identical to TRBD1. Trimming removed 5 bases from V and 6 bases from J; junction bases left unmatched: 0. Germline V gene data show CDR1 as SNHLY and CDR2 as FYNNEI. The CDR3 sequence is 11 residues long. As DNA, the CDR3 is TGTGCCAGCAGTACAGGGGGCGAGCAGTACTTC. It encodes CASSTGGEQYF.